Listed below are T cell receptor beta chains from one sample, sequenced in a study of graft-versus-host responses after intestinal transplantation. Clones were sequenced by immunoSEQ multiplex PCR, and TCRdb holds only the in-frame ones, with some missing. The table records more than 40,000 clones, about 95% of them present only once. Their specific antigens are unknown. Specimen: unstimulated CD8+ T cells sorted from spleen or lymph node cells, collected before transplant. These receptors were collected from a human donor who was the organ donor for an intestinal transplant. CDR3s include the opening cysteine and the closing phenylalanine or tryptophan. Fields, in order: V gene, clone size, CDR3 length, J gene, D gene, CDR3 protein, CDR3 DNA. The D gene is left open where the match is weak. Where a row states a size, it is once, few, many or the class of an expanded clone; other rows omit it.

TRBV13	NA	15	TRBJ1-2	NA	CASSLGGGGTYGYTF	TGTGCCAGCAGCTTAGGCGGGGGTGGAACTTATGGCTACACCTTC
TRBV11-2	NA	15	TRBJ1-1	TRBD1	CASSSGQGPDTEAFF	TGTGCCAGCAGCTCAGGACAGGGTCCGGACACTGAAGCTTTCTTT
TRBV29-1	NA	18	TRBJ2-6	TRBD1	CSVEDRAAGFAGANVLAF	TGCAGCGTTGAGGACAGGGCGGCTGGATTTGCTGGGGCCAACGTCCTGGCTTTC
TRBV21-1	few	16	TRBJ2-7	NA	CASSKAITSGTYEQYF	TGTGCCAGCAGCAAAGCAATTACTAGCGGGACCTACGAGCAGTACTTC
TRBV28	once	17	TRBJ2-3	TRBD2	CASSLPSGGSQADTQYF	TGTGCCAGCAGTTTACCGAGCGGGGGATCCCAGGCAGATACGCAGTATTTT
TRBV4-1	NA	15	TRBJ2-7	NA	CASSQEGESIRRQYF	TGCGCCAGCAGCCAAGAAGGAGAGTCTATTCGGCGGCAGTACTTC
TRBV4-3	NA	15	TRBJ1-2	NA	CASSQDGGMSYGYTF	TGCGCCAGCAGCCAAGATGGAGGTATGTCCTATGGCTACACCTTC
TRBV5-1	once	14	TRBJ2-1	NA	CASTPGGSYNEQFF	TGCGCCAGCACCCCGGGCGGATCCTACAATGAGCAGTTCTTC
TRBV30	NA	12	TRBJ2-1	NA	CAWSVYGDEQFF	TGTGCCTGGAGTGTATACGGGGATGAGCAGTTCTTC
TRBV7-8	NA	17	TRBJ1-2	TRBD1	CASSLDGETGEGDGYTF	TGTGCCAGCAGCTTAGATGGAGAGACAGGGGAAGGCGATGGCTACACCTTC
TRBV4-3	once	15	TRBJ2-1	NA	CASSQEYRAYNEQFF	TGCGCCAGCAGCCAAGAGTACAGGGCCTACAATGAGCAGTTCTTC
TRBV5-6	NA	14	TRBJ1-1	TRBD1	CASFLLRDRDEAFF	TGTGCCAGCTTCCTTCTCCGGGACAGGGATGAAGCTTTCTTT
TRBV4-3	once	17	TRBJ2-2	TRBD2	CASSQYDQRGSTGELFF	TGCGCCAGCAGCCAATATGATCAGCGGGGGTCCACCGGGGAGCTGTTTTTT
TRBV13	NA	14	TRBJ1-1	NA	CASSLRLTNTEAFF	TGTGCCAGCAGCTTAAGACTGACGAACACTGAAGCTTTCTTT
TRBV28	NA	16	TRBJ2-5	TRBD1	CASSIQGAVVGETQYF	TGTGCCAGCAGTATACAGGGGGCGGTGGTTGGAGAGACCCAGTACTTC
TRBV9	NA	18	TRBJ2-2	TRBD1	CASSESRDRDEGTGELFF	TGTGCCAGCAGCGAGTCCCGGGACAGGGACGAGGGCACCGGGGAGCTGTTTTTT
TRBV30	NA	16	TRBJ1-6	NA	CAWSVSRVALSSPLHF	TGTGCCTGGAGTGTATCGCGGGTAGCGTTGAGTTCACCCCTCCACTTT
TRBV6-5	NA	14	TRBJ1-2	NA	CASSYSIQTYGYTF	TGTGCCAGCAGTTACTCGATCCAGACCTATGGCTACACCTTC
TRBV2	once	16	TRBJ1-1	TRBD1	CASSDGGGQVPDEAFF	TGTGCCAGCAGTGATGGGGGGGGACAGGTGCCAGATGAAGCTTTCTTT
TRBV11-2	NA	16	TRBJ2-3	NA	CASSFGGGLTTDTQYF	TGTGCCAGCAGCTTCGGAGGGGGACTAACCACAGATACGCAGTATTTT
TRBV4-3	NA	16	TRBJ2-3	TRBD2	CASSQADRLAGVGQYF	TGCGCCAGCAGCCAAGCAGACCGCTTGGCGGGGGTGGGGCAGTATTTT
TRBV27	NA	13	TRBJ1-2	NA	CASSLSGFNGYTF	TGTGCCAGCAGTTTATCAGGGTTTAATGGCTACACCTTC
TRBV4-1	NA	16	TRBJ1-5	TRBD1	CASSLAQGASNQPQHF	TGCGCCAGCAGCCTTGCTCAGGGGGCAAGCAATCAGCCCCAGCATTTT
TRBV21-1	NA	16	TRBJ1-5	NA	CASSRREDGINQPQHF	TGTGCCAGCAGCCGTCGAGAGGACGGGATAAATCAGCCCCAGCATTTT
TRBV4-1	NA	14	TRBJ2-7	NA	CASSQGPEAYEQYF	TGCGCCAGCAGCCAAGGCCCCGAAGCCTACGAGCAGTACTTC
TRBV5-4	NA	15	TRBJ2-1	NA	CASSLDLISYNEQFF	TGTGCCAGCAGCTTAGACTTGATCTCCTACAATGAGCAGTTCTTC
TRBV27	NA	13	TRBJ2-1	TRBD1	CASSSTGWYEQFF	TGTGCCAGCAGTTCGACAGGGTGGTATGAGCAGTTCTTC
TRBV7-6	NA	14	TRBJ2-7	NA	CASSLVGRGYEQYF	TGTGCCAGCAGCTTAGTGGGCAGAGGGTACGAGCAGTACTTC
TRBV9	NA	14	TRBJ1-1	NA	CASSALGGDTEAFF	TGTGCCAGCAGCGCCCTCGGGGGGGACACTGAAGCTTTCTTT
TRBV7-9	NA	13	TRBJ1-1	NA	CASSPTADWQTFF	TGTGCCAGCAGCCCTACGGCGGACTGGCAGACTTTCTTT
TRBV9	NA	17	TRBJ2-3	TRBD1	CASSVDRQGEGTDTQYF	TGTGCCAGCAGCGTAGATCGACAGGGGGAAGGAACAGATACGCAGTATTTT
TRBV2	NA	15	TRBJ1-1	NA	CASKSPGDLDTEAFF	TGTGCCAGCAAAAGCCCGGGAGATCTGGACACTGAAGCTTTCTTT
TRBV4-1	NA	16	TRBJ2-1	NA	CASSQLAAAENNEQFF	TGCGCCAGCAGCCAACTGGCGGCGGCAGAGAACAATGAGCAGTTCTTC
TRBV19	NA	17	TRBJ1-1	NA	CASTSRRLGFGDTEAFF	TGTGCCAGTACCTCCAGAAGGTTGGGGTTCGGGGACACTGAAGCTTTCTTT
TRBV7-2	NA	16	TRBJ1-1	NA	CASSLAGRGALTEAFF	TGTGCCAGCAGCTTAGCGGGGAGGGGCGCATTGACTGAAGCTTTCTTT
TRBV28	NA	18	TRBJ2-3	TRBD2	CASSPYRDYEPSTDTQYF	TGTGCCAGCAGTCCTTATCGGGACTATGAACCTAGCACAGATACGCAGTATTTT
TRBV28	NA	14	TRBJ1-1	NA	CASSSGTSNTEAFF	TGTGCCAGCAGTTCTGGGACGTCGAACACTGAAGCTTTCTTT
TRBV5-4	NA	14	TRBJ1-1	NA	CASSLGRGNTEAFF	TGTGCCAGCAGCCTTGGCCGGGGGAACACTGAAGCTTTCTTT
TRBV6-1	NA	16	TRBJ1-5	NA	CASSEGEGVPHQPQHF	TGTGCCAGCAGTGAAGGTGAGGGGGTACCGCATCAGCCCCAGCATTTT
TRBV5-4	NA	14	TRBJ2-5	NA	CASSLGVEEETQYF	TGTGCCAGCAGCTTGGGGGTCGAGGAAGAGACCCAGTACTTC
TRBV11-3	once	14	TRBJ2-7	NA	CASSSRGAPYEQYF	TGTGCCAGCAGCTCGCGAGGGGCCCCCTACGAGCAGTACTTC
TRBV2	NA	15	TRBJ1-5	NA	CASSEGGWSNQPQHF	TGTGCCAGCAGTGAAGGGGGCTGGAGCAATCAGCCCCAGCATTTT
TRBV28	NA	14	TRBJ2-5	NA	CASSLTRAQETQYF	TGTGCCAGCAGTTTAACGCGGGCGCAAGAGACCCAGTACTTC
TRBV5-4	NA	15	TRBJ1-5	NA	CASSLGTDTRQPQHF	TGTGCCAGCAGCTTAGGGACTGATACTCGCCAGCCCCAGCATTTT
TRBV7-9	NA	13	TRBJ2-7	NA	CASSPQGGREQYF	TGTGCCAGCAGCCCCCAAGGGGGTCGCGAGCAGTACTTC
TRBV27	NA	14	TRBJ1-2	NA	CASSLVGPYNGYTF	TGTGCCAGCAGTTTAGTAGGTCCATATAATGGCTACACCTTC
TRBV9	NA	16	TRBJ2-1	TRBD1	CASSPSRQGLYNEQFF	TGTGCCAGCAGCCCGTCCCGACAGGGTCTATACAATGAGCAGTTCTTC
TRBV27	NA	11	TRBJ2-7	NA	CASRGIYEQYF	TGTGCCAGCAGAGGGATCTACGAGCAGTACTTC
TRBV27	once	14	TRBJ1-4	NA	CASSLGGANEKLFF	TGTGCCAGCAGTTTGGGGGGAGCTAATGAAAAACTGTTTTTT
TRBV11-2	NA	12	TRBJ1-4	NA	CASSLGGEKLFF	TGTGCCAGCAGCTTAGGCGGTGAAAAACTGTTTTTT
TRBV11-3	NA	16	TRBJ2-6	NA	CASSPGDGLGANVLTF	TGTGCCAGCAGCCCCGGGGACGGATTGGGGGCCAACGTCCTGACTTTC
TRBV28	NA	17	TRBJ2-2	TRBD2	CASSLQAGGPRTGELFF	TGTGCCAGCAGTTTGCAAGCGGGGGGGCCGAGGACCGGGGAGCTGTTTTTT
TRBV27	NA	15	TRBJ2-1	TRBD2	CASSWTSGGGDEQFF	TGTGCCAGCAGTTGGACTAGCGGGGGGGGTGATGAGCAGTTCTTC
TRBV27	NA	14	TRBJ1-5	NA	CASSLRGMGQPQHF	TGTGCCAGCAGTTTACGTGGGATGGGGCAGCCCCAGCATTTT
TRBV27	NA	14	TRBJ2-7	NA	CASSPKTSAYEQYF	TGTGCCAGCAGTCCCAAGACAAGCGCCTACGAGCAGTACTTC
TRBV9	NA	14	TRBJ2-2	NA	CASSVETAAGELFF	TGTGCCAGCAGCGTAGAAACGGCCGCCGGGGAGCTGTTTTTT
TRBV7-2	NA	16	TRBJ1-5	NA	CASSPSGARGNQPQHF	TGTGCCAGCAGTCCCTCGGGGGCGCGGGGCAATCAGCCCCAGCATTTT
TRBV7-3	NA	17	TRBJ2-3	TRBD1	CASSLKVGTGSTDTQYF	TGTGCCAGCAGCTTAAAAGTTGGGACAGGTAGCACAGATACGCAGTATTTT
TRBV30	NA	12	TRBJ2-1	NA	CAWEGGGNEQFF	TGTGCCTGGGAAGGTGGAGGGAATGAGCAGTTCTTC
TRBV7-9	once	15	TRBJ1-1	NA	CASSPRTLMNTEAFF	TGTGCCAGCAGCCCAAGGACCTTAATGAACACTGAAGCTTTCTTT